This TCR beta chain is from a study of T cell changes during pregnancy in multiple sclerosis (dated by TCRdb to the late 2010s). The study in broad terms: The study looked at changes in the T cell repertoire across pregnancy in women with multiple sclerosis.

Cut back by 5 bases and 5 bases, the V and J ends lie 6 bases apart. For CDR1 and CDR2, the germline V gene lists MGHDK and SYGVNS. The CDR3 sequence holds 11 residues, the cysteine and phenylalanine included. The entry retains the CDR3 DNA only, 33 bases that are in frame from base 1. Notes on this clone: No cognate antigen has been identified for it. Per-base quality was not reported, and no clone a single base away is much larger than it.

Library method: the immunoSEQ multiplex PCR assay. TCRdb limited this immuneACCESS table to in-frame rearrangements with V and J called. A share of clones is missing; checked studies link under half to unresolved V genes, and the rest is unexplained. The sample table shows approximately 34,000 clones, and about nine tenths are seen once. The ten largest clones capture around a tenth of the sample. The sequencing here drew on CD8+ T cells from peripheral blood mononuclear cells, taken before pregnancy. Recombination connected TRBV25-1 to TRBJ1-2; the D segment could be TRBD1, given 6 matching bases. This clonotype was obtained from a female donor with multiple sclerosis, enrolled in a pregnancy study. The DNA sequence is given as TGTGCCAGCAGTACAGGGTATGGCTACACCTTC. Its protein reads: CASSTGYGYTF.